These 9 T cell receptor beta chains came from one sample sequenced in a study of blood T cell repertoires in COVID-19. Profiled with immunoSEQ multiplex PCR; TCRdb holds only in-frame clones, not every one. The table includes over 200,000 clones, around nine tenths detected once. The sample consisted of peripheral blood. These receptors were taken from a man between 60 and 70 years old who had recovered from COVID-19.

The V and J genes are TRBV5-1 and TRBJ2-1; 8 nucleotides match TRBD1. The CDR3 contains 14 residues. Germline-derived CDR1 and CDR2 are SGHRS and YFSETQ. V lost 0 bases, J lost 7 bases, and 3 bases stayed unmatched. In nucleotides, the CDR3 is TGCGCCAGCAGCTTGGGACAGGGGATGAATGAGCAGTTCTTC. The encoded protein is CASSLGQGMNEQFF.

The chain carries TRBV10-3 and TRBJ1-4; 9 bases are a match to TRBD1. The V segment lost 5 bases and the J segment 8 bases; nucleotides outside the gene matches: 6. The CDR3 extends over 14 amino acids. Germline V gene sequence: CDR1 ENHRY, CDR2 SYGVKD. CDR3 region: CAISPGQGEEKLFF. CDR3 nucleotide sequence: TGTGCCATCAGTCCGGGACAGGGAGAGGAAAAACTGTTTTTT.

J is TRBJ2-1 and V is TRBV14, with D hard to call. Trimming left V 4 bases short and J 7 bases short, with 11 bases between. Germline V lookup: CDR1 SGHDN, CDR2 FVKESK. CDR3 size: 13 residues. This CDR3 is CASSPSSPNEQFF. CDR3 DNA sequence: TGTGCCAGCAGCCCCTCGTCCCCGAATGAGCAGTTCTTC.

The V gene is TRBV4-3, the J gene TRBJ1-1; D may be TRBD1 (6 bases). Germline CDR1 reads LGHNA; CDR2 reads YSLEER. The CDR3 extends over 15 amino acids. Trimming took 0 bases from V and 8 from J, leaving 16 bases between them. The CDR3 sequence: CASSQDLQGLGEAFF. The CDR3 bases are TGCGCCAGCAGCCAAGACCTTCAGGGGCTAGGAGAAGCTTTCTTT.

The V gene is TRBV6-4, the J gene TRBJ1-1, with TRBD1 identical over 8 bases. V was pared by 2 bases and J by 1 base, with 3 bases of the junction left unmatched. The CDR3 runs 15 residues. Germline CDR1 reads MRHNA; CDR2 reads SNTAGT. In DNA form, the CDR3 reads TGTGCCAGCAGTGACGGGACAGGAGGGAACACTGAAGCTTTCTTT. Protein sequence: CASSDGTGGNTEAFF.

This clone was recorded once. The CDR3 spells CASSLAPDSYEQYF. The CDR3 DNA is TGCGCCAGCAGCTTAGCTCCGGACAGCTACGAGCAGTACTTC. This rearrangement joins TRBV5-1 to TRBJ2-7; perhaps TRBD1 as D (6 bases). The CDR3 loop spans 14 amino acids. V lost 2 bases and J 3 bases, leaving 12 bases between the germline ends. Germline CDR1 reads SGHRS; CDR2 reads YFSETQ.

V gene TRBV18 combines with J gene TRBJ2-3, with a weak D call TRBD1 (5 bases). This CDR3 has 16 amino acids. Germline CDR1 reads KGHSH; CDR2 reads LQKENI. Trimming cost V 3 bases and J 4 bases, with 17 bases left between them. The CDR3 DNA is TGTGCCAGCTCACCTGCGACAGTGTCGGTATCAGATACGCAGTATTTT. As protein: CASSPATVSVSDTQYF.

This sequence joins TRBV18 and TRBJ1-6; 8 nucleotides agree with TRBD1. Trimming took 2 bases from V and 9 from J; bases not matched to a gene: 3. Germline CDR1 reads KGHSH; CDR2 reads LQKENI. There are 14 residues in the CDR3. The CDR3 region is CASSPDRGLSPLHF. CDR3 sequence (DNA): TGTGCCAGCTCACCAGACAGGGGTCTTTCACCCCTCCACTTT.

CDR3 nucleotide sequence: TGTGCCAGCAGCCTACGTGCCGGGACAGGGGTCTACAATGAGCAGTTCTTC. As protein: CASSLRAGTGVYNEQFF. The chain is built from TRBV9 and TRBJ2-1; 10 positions match TRBD1. CDR1 and CDR2 from the germline V gene are SGDLS and YYNGEE. The trim removed 4 bases at V and 3 bases at J, leaving 10 bases unmatched. This CDR3 is built from 17 residues.